Following are 6 T cell receptor beta chains from one sample sequenced in a study of identifying expanded T cells in peripheral blood. The repertoire was sequenced with immunoSEQ multiplex PCR; TCRdb's copy has only in-frame clones and lacks some. The data contain 120,000 or so clones, about 80% of them singletons. The material sequenced was blood. Every receptor here comes from a person aged 18 to 70 in good health.

Concerning this clone itself: A read error may produce the germline difference seen at one junction end. The chain links TRBV18 to TRBJ2-1; no clear D gene. Germline CDR1 reads KGHSH; CDR2 reads LQKENI. The CDR3 has 11 amino acids. The CDR3 coding sequence is TGTACCAGCTCACCTCTCGGAGAGCAGTTCTTC. It yields the protein CTSSPLGEQFF.

This chain links TRBV14 with TRBJ1-2, with 7 bases matching TRBD1. The CDR3 is 14 residues long. The V segment lost 4 bases and the J segment 5 bases; nucleotides outside the gene matches: 7. Germline values: CDR1 SGHDN, CDR2 FVKESK. CDR3 coding DNA: TGTGCCAGCAGCCGCACAGGGGATACGTATGGCTACACCTTC. Its translation: CASSRTGDTYGYTF.

This sequence joins TRBV29-1 and TRBJ2-3; possible D gene TRBD1, 5 bases. Trimming removed 6 bases at V and 0 bases at J, with 13 bases between. CDR3 length equals 14 residues. Germline V lookup: CDR1 SQVTM, CDR2 ANQGSEA. CDR3: CSVGSDSSTDTQYF. CDR3 nucleotide sequence: TGCAGCGTGGGGTCTGACAGTAGCACAGATACGCAGTATTTT.

This chain uses TRBV29-1 with TRBJ2-7; 8 bases are shared with TRBD2. CDR3 length: 15 amino acids. Germline V lookup: CDR1 SQVTM, CDR2 ANQGSEA. J lost 3 bases, V lost 0 bases, and 7 bases had no gene match. The CDR3, as DNA: TGCAGCGTTGAAGATCCGCGGGAGGCCCGCTACGAGCAGTACTTC. Protein sequence: CSVEDPREARYEQYF.

The chain joins TRBV7-9 to TRBJ2-7, with 8 bases aligning to TRBD1. CDR1 and CDR2 from the germline V gene are SEHNR and FQNEAQ (reference sequence). The CDR3 has 13 residues. The ends lost 5 bases at V and 2 bases at J; junction bases unmatched: 2. The CDR3 DNA follows: TGTGCCAGCAGCAGGACAGGGACCTACGAGCAGTACTTC. This codes for CASSRTGTYEQYF. The whole variable domain, filled in from reference TRBV7-9 and TRBJ2-7, reads DTGVSQNPRHKITKRGQNVTFRCDPISEHNRLYWYRQTLGQGPEFLTYFQNEAQLEKSRLLSDRFSAERPKGSFSTLEIQRTEQGDSAMYLCASSRTGTYEQYFGPGTRLTVT.

The rearrangement uses TRBV6-5 and TRBJ2-5; no definite D call. The CDR3 spans 15 residues. With 0 bases removed from V and 4 bases from J, the gap between germline ends came to 12 bases. The germline CDR1 and CDR2 sequences are MNHEY and SVGAGI. The CDR3 region has the DNA TGTGCCAGCAGTTACTCGGGCGCACCCCCAGAGACCCAGTACTTC. This gives the protein CASSYSGAPPETQYF.